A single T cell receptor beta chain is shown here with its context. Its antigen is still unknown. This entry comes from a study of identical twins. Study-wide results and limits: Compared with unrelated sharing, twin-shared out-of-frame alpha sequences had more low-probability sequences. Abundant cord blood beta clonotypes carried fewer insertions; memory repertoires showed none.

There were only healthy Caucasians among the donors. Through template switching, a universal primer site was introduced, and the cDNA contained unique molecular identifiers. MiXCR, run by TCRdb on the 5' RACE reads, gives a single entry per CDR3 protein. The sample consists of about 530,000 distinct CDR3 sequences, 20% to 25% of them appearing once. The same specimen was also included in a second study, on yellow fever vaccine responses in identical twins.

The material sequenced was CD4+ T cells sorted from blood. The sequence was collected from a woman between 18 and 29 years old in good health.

The CDR3, as DNA: TGTGCCAGCACCCTAGCGGGGGGATACAATGAGCAGTTCTTC. Its translation: CASTLAGGYNEQFF. The V call is TRBV12-3 or TRBV12-4, the J call TRBJ2-1, with 11 nucleotides matching TRBD2. Trimming removed 7 bases from V and 4 bases from J; junction bases left unmatched: 3. There are 14 residues in the CDR3.